These 2 T cell receptor beta chains originate from one sample sequenced in a study of blood T cell repertoires in COVID-19 (TCRdb year 2020). Libraries were built with the immunoSEQ multiplex PCR assay. What TCRdb holds here is the immuneACCESS table cut down to in-frame rearrangements. Part of the clones is not present; checked against another copy, under half of the missing clones reflect an unresolved V gene, and the others are unexplained. The sample data list 250,000 to 350,000 clones, and 80% to 90% of these were observed just once. The top ten constitute approximately 6% of the sample. Sequenced sample: peripheral blood. All receptors come from a woman aged 45-65 years with COVID-19, enrolled during active disease.

The rearrangement joins TRBV18 to TRBJ1-2, with a weak D call TRBD1 (5 bases). The CDR3 extends over 16 amino acids. Deletions cut 0 bases from V and 2 bases from J, with 13 bases between. Germline V gene data show CDR1 as KGHSH and CDR2 as LQKENI. CDR3 protein: CASSPPNTGRNYGYTF. Here the CDR3 DNA reads TGTGCCAGCTCACCACCGAACACAGGACGAAACTATGGCTACACCTTC.

The genes are TRBV5-1 and TRBJ2-2; 9 bases match TRBD2. CDR1 and CDR2 (germline): SGHRS, YFSETQ. The CDR3 covers 15 residues. V trimming: 1 base; J trimming: 5 bases; junction bases outside the gene matches: 3. The CDR3 nucleotides read TGCGCCAGCAGCTTGTTAGCGGGAGAGACCGGGGAGCTGTTTTTT. Its translation: CASSLLAGETGELFF.